Shown below are 13 T cell receptor beta chains from a single sample sequenced in a study of blood T cells in healthy people across ages. A sample-barcoded 5' primer and a J-beta primer mix were used in a second PCR of roughly 6 to 11 cycles. TCRdb re-called the 5' RACE reads with MiXCR, one entry per CDR3 protein. The sample lists approximately 900,000 distinct CDR3 sequences; almost 30% were seen once. These records were also assigned to another study, of T cells of mothers and their children.

Input material: blood. These receptors came from a woman in her forties in good health.

The genes are TRBV3-1 and TRBJ1-5; D call uncertain. CDR3 length equals 13 residues. V dropped 5 bases and J dropped 4 bases, with 9 bases sitting between them. CDR1 is LGHDT and CDR2 is YNNKEL in the germline V gene (reference sequence). The CDR3 sequence is CASSSLLNQPQHF. Here the CDR3 DNA reads TGTGCCAGCAGCTCTCTCCTAAATCAGCCCCAGCATTTT. Looking up the rest from reference TRBV3-1 and TRBJ1-5 gives the full variable domain: DTAVSQTPKYLVTQMGNDKSIKCEQNLGHDTMYWYKQDSKKFLKIMFSYNNKELIINETVPNRFSPKSPDKAHLNLHINSLELGDSAVYFCASSSLLNQPQHFGDGTRLSIL.

This clonotype was seen more than once but under ten times. The gene calls are TRBV4-2 and TRBJ1-2; weak D call: TRBD1 (5 bases). This CDR3 spans 15 amino acids. Germline V CDR1 and CDR2: LGHNA, YNFKEQ. V was trimmed by 0 bases and J by 8 bases, leaving 16 bases between them. The CDR3 sequence is CASSQDQPGGNGYTF. As DNA, the CDR3 is TGTGCCAGCAGCCAAGATCAGCCGGGGGGAAACGGCTACACCTTC.

This rearrangement joins TRBV5-1 to TRBJ2-2; D might be TRBD1 (5 bases). V lost 0 bases to trimming and J lost 5 bases, with 17 bases between them. Germline CDR1 reads SGHRS; CDR2 reads YFSETQ. The CDR3 is 17 amino acids. The CDR3 DNA is TGCGCCAGCAGCTTGGAGGGGCAAGGGTCGTGGACCGGGGAGCTGTTTTTT. This codes for CASSLEGQGSWTGELFF.

This clonotype was picked up a small number of times. The rearrangement links TRBV30 to TRBJ1-2; TRBD1 aligns across 7 bases. CDR3 length: 13 amino acids. Trimming removed 2 bases from V and 4 bases from J; junction bases left unmatched: 4. CDR1 GTSNPN and CDR2 SVGIG come from the germline V gene (reference sequence). The CDR3 reads CAWSIQGFYGYTF. In DNA form, the CDR3 reads TGTGCCTGGAGTATACAGGGGTTCTATGGCTACACCTTC.

In this sample, this clonotype turned up a few times. The genes are TRBV5-1 and TRBJ2-5; 9 bases agree with TRBD2. J was trimmed by 3 bases and V by 3 bases; bases with no gene match: 9. The CDR3 sequence is 16 residues long. CDR1 SGHRS and CDR2 YFSETQ come from the germline V gene. The CDR3 DNA reads TGCGCCAGCAGCTACGGGGAGCGGGGGGCAGAAGAGACCCAGTACTTC. This codes for CASSYGERGAEETQYF.

The J gene is TRBJ2-7, the V gene TRBV4-3; D ambiguous. In germline, CDR1 is LGHNA, CDR2 YSLEER. V was pared by 0 bases and J by 2 bases, with 11 bases between. The CDR3 consists of 15 residues. The CDR3 DNA follows: TGCGCCAGCAGCCAAGATAGGGCCAGCACCTACGAGCAGTACTTC. Translating it yields CASSQDRASTYEQYF.

This rearrangement joins TRBV5-1 to TRBJ1-1; D may be TRBD1 (6 bases). Trimming shortened V by 8 bases and J by 6 bases, and 14 bases separated the two germline ends. The germline V gene encodes CDR1 SGHRS and CDR2 YFSETQ. The CDR3 extends over 12 amino acids. The CDR3 sequence is CASNYEGAEAFF. The CDR3 DNA is TGCGCCAGTAACTACGAGGGGGCTGAAGCTTTCTTT.

This clonotype was detected only a few times. The chain is built from TRBV5-5 and TRBJ2-2; possibly TRBD1 for D (5 bases). Per germline, CDR1 SGHKS and CDR2 YYEKEE (reference sequence). V lost 4 bases and J 3 bases, leaving 16 bases between the germline ends. This CDR3 comprises 16 residues. The CDR3 DNA is TGTGCCAGCAGCATGACAGCTGGTCCTTACACCGGGGAGCTGTTTTTT. This gives the protein CASSMTAGPYTGELFF.

The chain has TRBV19 and TRBJ2-3; a possible D gene is TRBD2 (6 bases). The CDR3 contains 15 residues. CDR1 and CDR2 from the germline V gene are LNHDA and SQIVND (reference sequence). V was cut by 3 bases and J by 1 base, with 11 bases left in between. The CDR3 protein is CASSIGGSGTDTQYF. In DNA, the CDR3 is TGTGCCAGTAGTATTGGGGGGTCGGGCACAGATACGCAGTATTTT.

This rearrangement joins TRBV4-2 to TRBJ2-1; 11 bases align to TRBD2. Germline V gives CDR1 LGHNA, CDR2 YNFKEQ. After removal of 1 base from V and 8 bases from J, the junction contained 7 bases not matched to a gene. The CDR3 runs 16 residues. The CDR3 protein is CASSQGSSGRVDEQFF. The CDR3 DNA reads TGTGCCAGCAGCCAAGGTAGTAGCGGGAGGGTCGATGAGCAGTTCTTC.

This clonotype was counted a few times. The chain uses TRBV5-1 and TRBJ1-1; TRBD1 might be the D (6 bases). V lost 4 bases to trimming and J lost 5 bases, with 9 bases between them. The CDR3 is 12 amino acids. Looked up from germline, CDR1 is SGHRS and CDR2 is YFSETQ. CDR3 nucleotides: TGCGCCAGCAGCGAGGGGGTAACTGAAGCTTTCTTT. It yields the protein CASSEGVTEAFF.

This clonotype was detected only once. The chain uses TRBV20-1 and TRBJ2-4; 12 nucleotides align to TRBD2. This CDR3 has 15 amino acids. The trim removed 2 bases at V and 13 bases at J, leaving 12 bases unmatched. Germline loops: CDR1 DFQATT, CDR2 SNEGSKA (reference sequence). In DNA, the CDR3 is TGCAGTGCTAGAACTAGCGGGGGGTCAGTCGGGGAGCAGTACTTC. Amino acid sequence: CSARTSGGSVGEQYF.

A few counts support this clonotype. A much larger clone differs by one base, so this may be a read error. As DNA, the CDR3 is TGTGCCAGCAGCGTCGGACAGACTTCCACCTACGAGCAGTTCTTC. Its translation is CASSVGQTSTYEQFF. The V call is TRBV9, the J call TRBJ2-1, with D tentatively TRBD1 (6 bases). Per the germline V gene, CDR1 is SGDLS and CDR2 is YYNGEE. Trimming removed 2 bases at V and 10 bases at J, with 19 bases between. CDR3 length: 15 amino acids.